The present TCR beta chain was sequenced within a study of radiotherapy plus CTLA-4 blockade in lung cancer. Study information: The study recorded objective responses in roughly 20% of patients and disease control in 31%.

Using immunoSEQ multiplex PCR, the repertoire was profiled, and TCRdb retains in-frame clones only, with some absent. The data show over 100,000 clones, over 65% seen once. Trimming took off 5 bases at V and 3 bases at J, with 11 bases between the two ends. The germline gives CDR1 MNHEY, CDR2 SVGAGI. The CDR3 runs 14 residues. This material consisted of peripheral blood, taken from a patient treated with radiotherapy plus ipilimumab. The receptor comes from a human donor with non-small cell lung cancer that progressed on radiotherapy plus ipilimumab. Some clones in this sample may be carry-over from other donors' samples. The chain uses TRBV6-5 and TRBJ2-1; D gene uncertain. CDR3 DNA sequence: TGTGCCAGCAGTGAAGTTAGGAACTACAATGAGCAGTTCTTC. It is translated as CASSEVRNYNEQFF.